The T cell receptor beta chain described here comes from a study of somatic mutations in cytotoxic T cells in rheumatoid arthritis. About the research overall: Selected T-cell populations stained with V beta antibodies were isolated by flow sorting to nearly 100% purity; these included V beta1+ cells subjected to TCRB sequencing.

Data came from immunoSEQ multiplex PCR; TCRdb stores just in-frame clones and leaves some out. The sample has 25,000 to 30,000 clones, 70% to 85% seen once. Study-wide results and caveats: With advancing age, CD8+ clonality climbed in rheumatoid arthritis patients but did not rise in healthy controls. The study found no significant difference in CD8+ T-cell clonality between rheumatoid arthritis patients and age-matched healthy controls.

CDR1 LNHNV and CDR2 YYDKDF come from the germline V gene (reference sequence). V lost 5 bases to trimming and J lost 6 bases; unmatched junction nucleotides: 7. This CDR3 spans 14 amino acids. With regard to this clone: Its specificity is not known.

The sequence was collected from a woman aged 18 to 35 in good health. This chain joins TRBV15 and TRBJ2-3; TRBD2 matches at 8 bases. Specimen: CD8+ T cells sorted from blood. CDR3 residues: CATSPSGLADTQYF. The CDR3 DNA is TGTGCCACCAGCCCTAGTGGACTAGCTGATACGCAGTATTTT.